The 16 T cell receptor beta chains given below trace back to one sample, sequenced in a study of CD8 T cells in Susac syndrome. Random hexamers were used to reverse transcribe an amount of roughly 0.5 to 1 ug RNA. MiXCR, applied by TCRdb to the immunoSEQ multiplex PCR reads, yields one record per CDR3 protein. The sample contains fewer than 150,000 distinct CDR3 sequences, 90% to 95% of which appear only once. The sequenced material came from CD8+ T cells from PBMCs. These receptors came from a human donor with multiple sclerosis.

The gene calls are TRBV24-1 and TRBJ2-2; D tentatively fits TRBD1 or TRBD2 (5 bases each). Deletions cut 4 bases from V and 1 base from J, with 9 bases between. Per the germline V gene, CDR1 is KGHDR and CDR2 is SFDVKD. This CDR3 spans 15 amino acids. The CDR3 here is CATSDREWNTGELFF. The CDR3 DNA is TGTGCCACCAGTGACAGGGAGTGGAACACCGGGGAGCTGTTTTTT.

DNA of the CDR3: TGTGCCAGCAGTTGGGGGCTAGAAGGGACAGATACGCAGTATTTT. Translating gives CASSWGLEGTDTQYF. The rearrangement uses TRBV28 and TRBJ2-3; perhaps TRBD1 as D (6 bases). Trimming stripped 4 bases from V and 3 bases from J, with 14 bases between. Per the germline V gene, CDR1 is MDHEN and CDR2 is SYDVKM. This CDR3 spans 15 amino acids.

J is TRBJ1-1 and V is TRBV5-4; no clear D. V lost 0 bases and J 8 bases, leaving 11 bases between the germline ends. The germline V gene has CDR1 SGHNT and CDR2 YYREEE (reference sequence). This CDR3 has 13 amino acids. CDR3 DNA: TGTGCCAGCAGCTTGGGAGGGATGGGGGAAGCTTTCTTT. This sequence encodes CASSLGGMGEAFF.

V is TRBV3-1 and J is TRBJ2-2, with D possibly being TRBD2 (6 bases). Trimming cost V 8 bases and J 3 bases, with 7 bases left between them. CDR1 is LGHDT, CDR2 YNNKEL, per germline (reference sequence). The CDR3 length is 12 residues. Here the CDR3 reads CASCGDTGELFF. The CDR3 DNA sequence: TGTGCCAGCTGCGGGGACACCGGGGAGCTGTTTTTT.

The J gene is TRBJ2-4, the V gene TRBV15; D unresolved. V dropped 3 bases and J dropped 0 bases, with 12 bases sitting between them. CDR3 size: 16 residues. CDR1 and CDR2 (germline): LNHNV, YYDKDF (reference sequence). CDR3: CATSRGPDAAKNIQYF. In DNA form, the CDR3 reads TGTGCCACCAGCAGGGGTCCAGACGCAGCCAAAAACATTCAGTACTTC.

The CDR3 reads CASSFLAGGTDTQYF. In DNA form, the CDR3 reads TGTGCCAGCAGTTTCCTAGCGGGAGGAACAGATACGCAGTATTTT. The chain carries TRBV28 and TRBJ2-3; 11 bases map to TRBD2. This CDR3 is built from 15 residues. With 3 bases clipped from V and 3 bases from J, the junction kept 2 bases outside the gene matches. The germline gives CDR1 MDHEN, CDR2 SYDVKM.

The J gene is TRBJ2-7, the V gene TRBV5-4; D is uncertain. The CDR3 spans 13 residues. V shed 4 bases and J shed 0 bases, with 8 bases lying between them. Germline values: CDR1 SGHNT, CDR2 YYREEE (reference sequence). Written as DNA, the CDR3 is TGTGCCAGCAGCATTGAGAACTCCTACGAGCAGTACTTC. Amino acid sequence: CASSIENSYEQYF.

This clonotype has just a few counts. V is TRBV9 and J is TRBJ2-1; D unresolved. The germline V and J ends were trimmed by 1 base and 6 bases, with 20 bases remaining between them. Germline V gene data show CDR1 as SGDLS and CDR2 as YYNGEE. The CDR3 runs 17 residues. The CDR3 here is CASSVLARTAPGNEQFF. Here the CDR3 DNA reads TGTGCCAGCAGCGTACTGGCCAGAACGGCCCCGGGCAATGAGCAGTTCTTC.

This chain connects TRBV19 to TRBJ2-5; 8 bases are a match to TRBD1. The trim removed 4 bases at V and 4 bases at J, leaving 8 bases unmatched. The CDR3 covers 15 residues. Germline assignment: CDR1 LNHDA and CDR2 SQIVND (reference sequence). This CDR3 reads CASSNLGTGPETQYF. The CDR3 coding sequence is TGTGCCAGTAGTAACCTAGGGACAGGTCCAGAGACCCAGTACTTC.

This clonotype came up once. This chain links TRBV12-3 or TRBV12-4 with TRBJ1-3; maybe TRBD1 (5 bases). The germline V and J ends were trimmed by 6 bases and 11 bases, with 14 bases remaining between them. The CDR3 covers 12 residues. CDR3 sequence: CASSPGGGAIYF. CDR3 DNA sequence: TGTGCCAGCAGCCCTGGGGGAGGTGCCATATATTTT.

The chain recombines TRBV3-1 with TRBJ2-1; 7 positions match TRBD2. J gave up 9 bases and V 0 bases, and 2 bases lay outside the gene matches. This CDR3 region has 13 residues. Germline CDR1 is LGHDT and CDR2 is YNNKEL (reference sequence). This CDR3 reads CASSQDREGEQFF. CDR3 bases: TGTGCCAGCAGCCAAGATAGGGAGGGTGAGCAGTTCTTC.

As regards this clonotype: A read error may produce the germline difference seen at one junction end. This chain uses TRBV9 with TRBJ2-1; D unclear. This CDR3 comprises 13 residues. Looked up from germline, CDR1 is SGDLS and CDR2 is YYNGEE. This CDR3 reads CATSPWTHNEQFF. Written as DNA, the CDR3 is TGTGCCACCAGCCCATGGACCCACAATGAGCAGTTCTTC.

J is TRBJ2-1 and V is TRBV20-1; TRBD1 or TRBD2 may be the D gene (5 bases each). V was pared by 6 bases and J by 4 bases, with 16 bases between. The CDR3 extends over 14 amino acids. Per germline, CDR1 DFQATT and CDR2 SNEGSKA (reference sequence). The CDR3 sequence: CSAGAPLLYNEQFF. In DNA form, the CDR3 reads TGCAGTGCCGGGGCGCCGCTCTTGTACAATGAGCAGTTCTTC.

J is TRBJ1-1 and V is TRBV23-1; tentative D call: TRBD1 (5 bases). TRBV23-1 is an open reading frame, and its role is uncertain. Trimming left V 7 bases short and J 11 bases short, with 11 bases between. The CDR3 sequence is 10 residues long. The DNA of the CDR3 is TGCGCCAGCAAGGGGACCAATGCTTTCTTT. Protein sequence: CASKGTNAFF.

This chain joins TRBV5-6 and TRBJ2-1; 7 nucleotides agree with TRBD1. The germline V gene encodes CDR1 SGHDT and CDR2 YYEEEE. V was pared by 4 bases and J by 8 bases, with 6 bases of the junction left unmatched. There are 13 residues in the CDR3. The CDR3 loop is CASSTTGNDEQFF. CDR3 coding DNA: TGTGCCAGCAGCACGACAGGGAACGATGAGCAGTTCTTC.

The chain has TRBV27 and TRBJ1-4; TRBD1 matches 7 bases. The V and J ends lost 3 bases and 7 bases, in that order; junction bases with no gene match: 8. The CDR3 consists of 15 residues. Germline assignment: CDR1 MNHEY and CDR2 SMNVEV (reference sequence). CDR3 sequence: CASSLSRNRGEKLFF. DNA for the CDR3: TGTGCCAGCAGTTTGTCTCGTAACAGGGGTGAAAAACTGTTTTTT.